The 20 T cell receptor beta chains below all came from one sample that was sequenced in a study of cytomegalovirus exposure and HLA in healthy donors. The PCR made use of 60 Vbeta and 13 Jbeta primers. Some clones are missing from TCRdb's copy, which holds only in-frame ones; the method was immunoSEQ multiplex PCR. The repertoire holds under 200,000 clones, about three quarters seen once, with around 5.7% in the top ten. Sequencing was done on a sample of PBMCs. The origin of the receptors is a man between 35 and 55 years old in good health and CMV-seronegative.

This clone came up once. The rearrangement uses TRBV9 and TRBJ2-2; unclear D gene. In germline, CDR1 is SGDLS, CDR2 YYNGEE. V lost 4 bases and J 6 bases, leaving 7 bases between the germline ends. This CDR3 comprises 12 residues. Here the CDR3 DNA reads TGTGCCAGCAGCATAATAGCCGGGGAGCTGTTTTTT. Translated: CASSIIAGELFF.

This clone was seen only a few times. The chain employs TRBV29-1 and TRBJ1-3; D unclear. Trimming stripped 7 bases from V and 2 bases from J, with 6 bases between. In germline, CDR1 is SQVTM, CDR2 ANQGSEA. The CDR3 runs 11 residues. CDR3 loop: CSGGTGNTIYF. CDR3 in DNA: TGCAGCGGAGGGACTGGAAACACCATATATTTT.

The chain combines TRBV27 with TRBJ2-1; 7 bases are a match to TRBD2. The trim removed 3 bases at V and 5 bases at J, leaving 4 bases unmatched. From germline, CDR1 is MNHEY and CDR2 SMNVEV (reference sequence). The CDR3 contains 14 residues. The CDR3 reads CASSLFGRNNEQFF. The CDR3 bases are TGTGCCAGCAGTTTGTTCGGGAGGAACAATGAGCAGTTCTTC.

This chain uses TRBV19 with TRBJ1-1; 7 bases agree with TRBD1. There are 15 residues in the CDR3. The V gene end was trimmed by 3 bases and the J gene end by 9 bases; junction bases not matched to a gene: 13. CDR1 and CDR2 from the germline V gene are LNHDA and SQIVND (reference sequence). The CDR3 coding sequence is TGTGCCAGTAGTATTCGCGACAGGGCGAGGCCCCAAGCTTTCTTT. Its protein product is CASSIRDRARPQAFF.

V is TRBV19 and J is TRBJ2-3; 9 bases fit TRBD2. The CDR3 sequence is 14 residues long. Germline V CDR1 and CDR2: LNHDA, SQIVND (reference sequence). The V segment lost 8 bases and the J segment 2 bases; nucleotides outside the gene matches: 5. CDR3 sequence (DNA): TGTGCCAGTGGCCGGACTAGCGTCACAGATACGCAGTATTTT. It yields the protein CASGRTSVTDTQYF.

In regard to this clone: Other DNA sequences in the sample encode the same CDR3. The rearrangement joins TRBV18 to TRBJ2-7, with 13 positions matching TRBD2. Germline V gene sequence: CDR1 KGHSH, CDR2 LQKENI. The CDR3 consists of 15 residues. V gave up 3 bases and J gave up 2 bases; unmatched junction bases: 1. The CDR3: CASSPGLAGAYEQYF. CDR3 DNA: TGTGCCAGCTCACCCGGACTAGCGGGGGCCTACGAGCAGTACTTC.

V and J are TRBV7-9 and TRBJ2-1; D remains unclear. V was trimmed by 4 bases and J by 10 bases, leaving 11 bases between them. The CDR3 length is 12 residues. The germline CDR1 and CDR2 sequences are SEHNR and FQNEAQ (reference sequence). In nucleotides, the CDR3 is TGTGCCAGCAGCTCCGGAGCTGAAGAGCAGTTCTTC. Protein sequence: CASSSGAEEQFF.

The chain links TRBV6-6 to TRBJ2-5, with TRBD1 matching over 8 bases. Looked up from germline, CDR1 is MNHNY and CDR2 is SVGAGI (reference sequence). V shed 6 bases and J 4 bases; nucleotides not matched to a gene: 7. The CDR3 is made up of 14 amino acids. This chain's CDR3 is CASRVDRGGETQYF. CDR3 DNA sequence: TGTGCCAGCAGGGTCGACAGGGGAGGAGAGACCCAGTACTTC.

The gene calls are TRBV15 and TRBJ1-5; D is unclear. This CDR3 has 15 residues. V was trimmed by 0 bases and J by 5 bases, leaving 11 bases between them. In germline, CDR1 is LNHNV, CDR2 YYDKDF (reference sequence). CDR3 nucleotides: TGTGCCACCAGCAGAGATCTGGGAGGAGATCAGCCCCAGCATTTT. Translation: CATSRDLGGDQPQHF.

The chain carries TRBV13 and TRBJ2-4, with D possibly matching TRBD1 (6 bases). CDR1 is PRHDT, CDR2 FYEKMQ, per germline (reference sequence). CDR3 length: 14 residues. V shed 3 bases and J shed 1 base, with 7 bases lying between them. Here the CDR3 reads CASSFTGAKNIQYF. The CDR3 nucleotides are TGTGCCAGCAGCTTTACAGGGGCCAAAAACATTCAGTACTTC.

V and J are TRBV19 and TRBJ1-2, with 9 bases fitting TRBD1. The V segment lost 2 bases and the J segment 8 bases; nucleotides outside the gene matches: 12. The CDR3 sequence is 16 residues long. CDR1 and CDR2 (germline): LNHDA, SQIVND (reference sequence). Written as DNA, the CDR3 is TGTGCCAGTAGTATATTGTCTACAGGGGGCTGGGCAGGCTACACCTTC. Translated: CASSILSTGGWAGYTF.

This chain connects TRBV5-1 to TRBJ2-7, with a possible D match to TRBD1 (5 bases). Trimming stripped 6 bases from V and 11 bases from J, with 30 bases between. The CDR3 has 16 amino acids. Germline assignment: CDR1 SGHRS and CDR2 YFSETQ. Here the CDR3 DNA reads TGCGCCAGCAACCTCGACATAAACCAGGGAAACTTCAAGAAGTACTTC. Translation: CASNLDINQGNFKKYF.

V is TRBV5-1 and J is TRBJ2-7; 13 nucleotides align to TRBD2. CDR3 length equals 21 residues. V gave up 5 bases and J gave up 0 bases; unmatched junction bases: 20. The V gene's germline CDR1 is SGHRS and CDR2 YFSETQ. CDR3 in amino acids: CASRAGTGTSGTLSRSYEQYF. Here the CDR3 DNA reads TGCGCCAGCAGAGCCGGGACAGGGACTAGCGGGACACTGTCCCGCTCCTACGAGCAGTACTTC. The complete variable domain, with remaining parts taken from reference TRBV5-1 and TRBJ2-7, reads KAGVTQTPRYLIKTRGQQVTLSCSPISGHRSVSWYQQTPGQGLQFLFEYFSETQRNKGNFPGRFSGRQFSNSRSEMNVSTLELGDSALYLCASRAGTGTSGTLSRSYEQYFGPGTRLTVT.

This clone was counted a few times. This rearrangement joins TRBV4-3 to TRBJ2-7, with a possible D match to TRBD2 (5 bases). Germline CDR1 is LGHNA and CDR2 is YSLEER. The CDR3 covers 13 residues. Trimming left V 1 base short and J 6 bases short, with 10 bases between. For the CDR3, the DNA is TGCGCCAGCAGCCAAGGCCCTCGGGGCGAGCAGTACTTC. This encodes CASSQGPRGEQYF.

The chain joins TRBV30 to TRBJ2-7, with D possibly matching TRBD1 (5 bases). V lost 0 bases and J lost 6, with 9 bases in between. The CDR3 extends over 12 amino acids. Germline CDR1 GTSNPN, CDR2 SVGIG (reference sequence). This chain's CDR3 is CAWSVWGPEQYF. The CDR3 region has the DNA TGTGCCTGGAGTGTATGGGGCCCCGAGCAGTACTTC.

This CDR3 is CASSLGQGGYQRELFF. The CDR3 DNA follows: TGTGCCAGCAGCTTGGGACAGGGCGGCTATCAGAGGGAGCTGTTTTTT. The chain has TRBV11-3 and TRBJ2-2; 9 bases match TRBD1. Germline trimming cut 3 bases from V and 9 bases from J; bases unmatched to any gene: 11. The germline gives CDR1 SGHNT, CDR2 YENEEA. The CDR3 extends over 16 amino acids.

In DNA, the CDR3 is TGTGCCAGTAGTATTAGCCACAGGGGATCCTATGGCTACACCTTC. The encoded protein is CASSISHRGSYGYTF. The chain uses TRBV19 and TRBJ1-2; TRBD1 matches at 7 bases. Trimming cost V 3 bases and J 4 bases; bases outside gene matches: 8. CDR1 is LNHDA, CDR2 SQIVND, per germline (reference sequence). This CDR3 comprises 15 residues.

The chain combines TRBV19 with TRBJ2-2, with 7 nucleotides matching TRBD2. CDR3 length equals 14 residues. Looked up from germline, CDR1 is LNHDA and CDR2 is SQIVND (reference sequence). With 5 bases clipped from V and 6 bases from J, the junction kept 6 bases outside the gene matches. CDR3 in amino acids: CASSLGLVAGELFF. The CDR3 DNA follows: TGTGCCAGTAGTCTCGGACTAGTGGCCGGGGAGCTGTTTTTT.

The J gene is TRBJ2-1, the V gene TRBV6-1; 11 nucleotides line up with TRBD1. The CDR3 covers 13 residues. Germline CDR1 MNHNS, CDR2 SASEGT. After removal of 8 bases from V and 7 bases from J, the junction contained 4 bases not matched to a gene. The CDR3: CASGGQGGNEQFF. In DNA, the CDR3 is TGTGCCAGCGGGGGACAGGGGGGAAATGAGCAGTTCTTC.

This chain links TRBV7-3 with TRBJ2-7; tentative D call: TRBD2 (6 bases). The length of the CDR3 is 15 residues. V was trimmed by 2 bases and J by 4 bases, leaving 15 bases between them. Looked up from germline, CDR1 is SGHTA and CDR2 is FQGTGA. The CDR3 region is CASSLGISGGYEQYF. The DNA for the CDR3 is TGTGCCAGCAGCTTAGGTATTAGCGGCGGATACGAGCAGTACTTC.